One sample yielded the 8 T cell receptor beta chains listed below, sequenced in a study of cytomegalovirus exposure and HLA in healthy donors. 60 Vbeta and 13 Jbeta primers were used in PCR. Data came from immunoSEQ multiplex PCR; TCRdb stores just in-frame clones and leaves some out. The sample has roughly 200,000 clones, approximately 79% seen once; the top ten hold 1.7%. Sample: PBMCs. The source is a man between 45 and 60 years old in good health and CMV-seronegative.

CDR3 sequence (DNA): TGTGCCAGCAGCCGGGACAGGGTAGACGAGCAGTACTTC. Residues: CASSRDRVDEQYF. The chain employs TRBV5-8 and TRBJ2-7; 9 positions agree with TRBD1. V dropped 4 bases and J dropped 5; count of bases not matched to a gene: 4. Germline V CDR1 and CDR2: SGHTS, YDEGEE. This CDR3 has 13 amino acids.

The rearrangement links TRBV28 to TRBJ2-6; D remains unclear. CDR1 and CDR2 from the germline V gene are MDHEN and SYDVKM. The V end lost 5 bases, the J end lost 0 bases, and 5 bases lay between the germline ends. CDR3 size: 14 residues. The CDR3 protein is CASSTSSGANVLTF. CDR3 DNA sequence: TGTGCCAGCAGTACCAGCTCTGGGGCCAACGTCCTGACTTTC.

The chain carries TRBV4-1 and TRBJ2-6, with D perhaps TRBD2 (5 bases). The CDR3 spans 15 residues. The V gene's germline CDR1 is MGHRA and CDR2 YSYEKL. V lost 3 bases to trimming and J lost 1 base, with 7 bases between them. The CDR3 protein is CASSQGSSGANVLTF. Written as DNA, the CDR3 is TGCGCCAGCAGCCAGGGGAGTTCTGGGGCCAACGTCCTGACTTTC.

V and J are TRBV30 and TRBJ1-5, with D perhaps matching TRBD1 (6 bases). The CDR3 consists of 16 residues. V lost 0 bases to trimming and J lost 9 bases, with 21 bases between them. Germline V gene data show CDR1 as GTSNPN and CDR2 as SVGIG (reference sequence). CDR3 loop: CAWSVPGGRGALPQHF. The CDR3 nucleotides are TGTGCCTGGAGTGTACCCGGGGGGCGAGGAGCGCTGCCCCAGCATTTT. The whole variable domain, remainder taken from reference TRBV30 and TRBJ1-5, is SQTIHQWPATLVQPVGSPLSLECTVEGTSNPNLYWYRQAAGRGLQLLFYSVGIGQISSEVPQNLSASRPQDRQFILSSKKLLLSDSGFYLCAWSVPGGRGALPQHFGDGTRLSIL.

J is TRBJ2-1 and V is TRBV5-4; 8 bases match TRBD2. Germline trimming cut 1 base from V and 4 bases from J; bases unmatched to any gene: 4. Germline CDR1 and CDR2: SGHNT and YYREEE (reference sequence). This CDR3 spans 15 amino acids. CDR3 residues: CASSLTSGYYNEQFF. DNA for the CDR3: TGTGCCAGCAGCTTGACTAGCGGATATTACAATGAGCAGTTCTTC.

The CDR3 region has the DNA TGCGCCAGCAGCTCAGGATCTCCCAAGGATACGCAGTATTTT. It codes for CASSSGSPKDTQYF. The chain employs TRBV5-1 and TRBJ2-3; the D is unclear. Germline loops: CDR1 SGHRS, CDR2 YFSETQ. V was pared by 3 bases and J by 6 bases, with 14 bases between. The CDR3 has 14 residues.

The chain has TRBV29-1 and TRBJ2-1; 7 nucleotides line up with TRBD2. CDR1 SQVTM and CDR2 ANQGSEA come from the germline V gene. After removal of 2 bases from V and 7 bases from J, the junction contained 8 bases not matched to a gene. The CDR3 loop spans 14 amino acids. CDR3 nucleotide sequence: TGCAGCGTTGAAAGCGGGGTTAGAAGGAATGAGCAGTTCTTC. Its protein product is CSVESGVRRNEQFF.

The chain combines TRBV19 with TRBJ2-2; D is ambiguous. V lost 7 bases and J 5 bases, leaving 8 bases between the germline ends. The CDR3 length is 12 residues. Per the germline V gene, CDR1 is LNHDA and CDR2 is SQIVND (reference sequence). CDR3 region: CASIQFTGELFF. CDR3 coding DNA: TGTGCCAGTATCCAATTTACCGGGGAGCTGTTTTTT.